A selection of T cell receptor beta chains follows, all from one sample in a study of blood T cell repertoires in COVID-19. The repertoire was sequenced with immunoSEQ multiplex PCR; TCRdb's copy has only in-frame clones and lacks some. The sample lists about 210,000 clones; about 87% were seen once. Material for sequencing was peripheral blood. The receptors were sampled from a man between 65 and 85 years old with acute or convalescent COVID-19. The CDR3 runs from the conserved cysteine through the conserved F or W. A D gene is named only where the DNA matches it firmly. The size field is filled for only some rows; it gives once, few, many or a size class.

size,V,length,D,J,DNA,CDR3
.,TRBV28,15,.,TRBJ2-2,TGTGCCAGCACTCTTCCACAAGGGGTCACCGGGGAGCTGTTTTTT,CASTLPQGVTGELFF
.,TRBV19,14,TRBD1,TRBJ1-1,TGTGCCAGTAGCAGACAGGGGTTGAACACTGAAGCTTTCTTT,CASSRQGLNTEAFF
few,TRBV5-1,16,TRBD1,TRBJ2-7,TGCGCCAGCAGGATGGGGGCAGGGGGAAGGTCCTACGAGCAGTACTTC,CASRMGAGGRSYEQYF
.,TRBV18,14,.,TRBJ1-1,TGTGCCAGCTCAACGGGGTCGTTGAACACTGAAGCTTTCTTT,CASSTGSLNTEAFF
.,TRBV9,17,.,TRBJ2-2,TGTGCCAGCAGCGCTTGGTTGGACACAACGAACACCGGGGAGCTGTTTTTT,CASSAWLDTTNTGELFF
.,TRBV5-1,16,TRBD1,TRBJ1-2,TGCGCCAGCAGCTTTACACCGGGACAGAGACTCAATGGCTACACCTTC,CASSFTPGQRLNGYTF
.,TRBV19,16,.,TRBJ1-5,TGTGCCAGTAGTAGACGCAGTGACGGGGGTAATCAGCCCCAGCATTTT,CASSRRSDGGNQPQHF
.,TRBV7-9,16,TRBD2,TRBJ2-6,TGTGCCAGCAGCCTCAAGGGAGGGGCTGGGGCCAACGTCCTGACTTTC,CASSLKGGAGANVLTF
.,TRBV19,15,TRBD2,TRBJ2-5,TGTGCCAGTAGTGTGGGACTAGCGGGCTCAGAGACCCAGTACTTC,CASSVGLAGSETQYF
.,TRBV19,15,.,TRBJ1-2,TGTGCCAGTAGTCCCAACAGGGTGACTATCTATGGCTACACCTTC,CASSPNRVTIYGYTF
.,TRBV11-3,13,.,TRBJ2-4,TGTGCCAGCAGCTTGCGTCCCAAAAACATTCAGTACTTC,CASSLRPKNIQYF
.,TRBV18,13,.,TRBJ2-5,TGTGCCAGCTCACCTCTTGGACAACAGACCCAGTACTTC,CASSPLGQQTQYF
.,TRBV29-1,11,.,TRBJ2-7,TGCAGCGTTGAAGATCAGTACGAGCAGTACTTC,CSVEDQYEQYF
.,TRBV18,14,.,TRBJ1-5,TGTGCCAGCTCACCAGGTCAGGGTGGCCAGCCCCAGCATTTT,CASSPGQGGQPQHF
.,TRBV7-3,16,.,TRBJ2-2,TGTGCCAGCAGCTCGAGCGGGACACGGAACACCGGGGAGCTGTTTTTT,CASSSSGTRNTGELFF
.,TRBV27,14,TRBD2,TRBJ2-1,TGTGCCAGCAGTTCAGGGACTAGCGGGAATGAGCAGTTCTTC,CASSSGTSGNEQFF
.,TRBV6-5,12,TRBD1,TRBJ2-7,TGTGCCTGCCGACAGGGGGCTTACGAGCAGTACTTC,CACRQGAYEQYF
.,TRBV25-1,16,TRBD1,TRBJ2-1,TGTGCCAGCAGCTCTAATACAGGGGACTCCTACAATGAGCAGTTCTTC,CASSSNTGDSYNEQFF
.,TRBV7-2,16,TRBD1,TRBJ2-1,TGTGCCAGCAGCCAAACCGGGACAGGAGTCTACAATGAGCAGTTCTTC,CASSQTGTGVYNEQFF
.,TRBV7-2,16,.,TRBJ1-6,TGTGCCAGCAGCTTGCGACAGGCGCGCAATAATTCACCCCTCCACTTT,CASSLRQARNNSPLHF
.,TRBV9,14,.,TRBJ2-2,TGTGCCAGCAGCGTACAGGGGGGCACCGGGGAGCTGTTTTTT,CASSVQGGTGELFF
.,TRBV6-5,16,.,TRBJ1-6,TGTGCCAGCAGTTCCGGACAGAGGCCTTACCATTCACCCCTCCACTTT,CASSSGQRPYHSPLHF
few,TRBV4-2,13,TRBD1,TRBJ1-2,TGTGCCAGCAGCCAAGAGAGGGGGCTGGGCTACACCTTC,CASSQERGLGYTF
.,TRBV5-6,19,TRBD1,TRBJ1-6,TGTGCCAGCAGCTTGGTTCCCAAGCGGACAGGGGGTATTTGGCGTCCCCTCCACTTT,CASSLVPKRTGGIWRPLHF
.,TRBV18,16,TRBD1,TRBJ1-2,TGTGCCAGCTCACCAGCAGGGACAGGAGTTTCCTATGGCTACACCTTC,CASSPAGTGVSYGYTF
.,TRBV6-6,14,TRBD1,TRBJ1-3,TGTGCCAGCAGAATGGGACAGTCTGGAAACACCATATATTTT,CASRMGQSGNTIYF
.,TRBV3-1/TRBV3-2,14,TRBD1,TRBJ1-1,TGTGCCAGCAGCGAACAGGGGGCTGACACTGAAGCTTTCTTT,CASSEQGADTEAFF
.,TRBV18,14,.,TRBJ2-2,TGTGCCAGCGAATCCGGGACTCGCACCGGGGAGCTGTTTTTT,CASESGTRTGELFF
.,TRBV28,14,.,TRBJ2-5,TGTGCCAGCACTTTGGACAGTTCGGGAGAGACCCAGTACTTC,CASTLDSSGETQYF
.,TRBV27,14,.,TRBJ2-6,TGTGCCAGCAGTTTTCGCTCTGGGGCCAACGTCCTGACTTTC,CASSFRSGANVLTF
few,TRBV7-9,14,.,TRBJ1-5,TGTGCCAGCAGCTTAACAGGACCTGAGGAGCCCCAGCATTTT,CASSLTGPEEPQHF
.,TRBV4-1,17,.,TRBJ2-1,TGCGCCAGCAGCCAAGATCTGCGGGTGAGCTCCTACAATGAGCAGTTCTTC,CASSQDLRVSSYNEQFF
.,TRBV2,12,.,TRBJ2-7,TGTGCCAGCAGTTACAGGGCCCACGAGCAGTACTTC,CASSYRAHEQYF
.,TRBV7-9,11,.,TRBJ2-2,TGTGCCAGCAGCCGTATCGGGGAGCTGTTTTTT,CASSRIGELFF
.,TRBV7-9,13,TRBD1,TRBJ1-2,TGTGCCAGCAGCCCACAGGGGGCGCATGGCTACACCTTC,CASSPQGAHGYTF
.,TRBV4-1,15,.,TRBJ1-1,TGCGCCAGCAGCCAATCGGTCCCGCTTGCCACTGAAGCTTTCTTT,CASSQSVPLATEAFF
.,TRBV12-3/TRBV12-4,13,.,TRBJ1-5,TGTGCCAGCAGTCAGGACAGAAGGCAGCCCCAGCATTTT,CASSQDRRQPQHF
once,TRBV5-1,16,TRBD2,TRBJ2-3,TGCGCCAGCAGCAGCGGGGGAACTAGCGGCACAGATACGCAGTATTTT,CASSSGGTSGTDTQYF
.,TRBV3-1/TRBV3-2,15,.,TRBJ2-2,TGTGCCAGCAGCCAAGATCCAGGAAGCACCGGGGAGCTGTTTTTT,CASSQDPGSTGELFF
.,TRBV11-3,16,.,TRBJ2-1,TGTGCCAGCAGCCCCGGACAGTTGAGCTCCTACAATGAGCAGTTCTTC,CASSPGQLSSYNEQFF
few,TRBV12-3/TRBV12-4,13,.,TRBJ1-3,TGTGCCAGCGGGACACCTCCACCAAACACCATATATTTT,CASGTPPPNTIYF
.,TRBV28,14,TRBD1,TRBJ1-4,TGTGCCAGCAGGCTACAGGGGGCGCGTGAAAAACTGTTTTTT,CASRLQGAREKLFF
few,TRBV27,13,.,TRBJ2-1,TGTGCCAGCACCTCAATCACTGGCGGGAAGCAGTTCTTC,CASTSITGGKQFF
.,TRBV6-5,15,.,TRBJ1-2,TGTGCCAGCAGGTATACCACACGGAACCGGGGTAGCTACACCTTC,CASRYTTRNRGSYTF
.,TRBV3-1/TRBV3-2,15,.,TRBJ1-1,TGTGCCAGCAGCCAAGAACCGGGGGTGGGCACTGAAGCTTTCTTT,CASSQEPGVGTEAFF
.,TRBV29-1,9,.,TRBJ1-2,TGCAGCGTCCTCGAGGGCTACACCTTC,CSVLEGYTF
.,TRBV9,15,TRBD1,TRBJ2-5,TGTGCCAGCAGCGTAGGGGACAGGGGGAAAGAGACCCAGTACTTC,CASSVGDRGKETQYF
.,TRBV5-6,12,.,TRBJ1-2,TGTGCCAGCAGCTTCCAAAACTATGGCTACACCTTC,CASSFQNYGYTF
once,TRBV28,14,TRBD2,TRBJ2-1,TGTGCCAGCAGTCCTGGACTAGCTTTTAGTGAGCAGTTCTTC,CASSPGLAFSEQFF
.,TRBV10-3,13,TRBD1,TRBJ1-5,TGTGCCATCAAGGACAGGGAGGATCAGCCCCAGCATTTT,CAIKDREDQPQHF
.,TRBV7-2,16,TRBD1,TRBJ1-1,TGTGCCAGCAGCCCCGGACAGGGATATGTGAACACTGAAGCTTTCTTT,CASSPGQGYVNTEAFF
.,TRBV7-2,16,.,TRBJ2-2,TGTGCCAGCAGCTTAGTGGTGCAAGGTCAGGGCGGGGAGCTGTTTTTT,CASSLVVQGQGGELFF
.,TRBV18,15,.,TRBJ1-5,TGTGCCAGCTCCGACGGACAAGGGGACAATCAGCCCCAGCATTTT,CASSDGQGDNQPQHF
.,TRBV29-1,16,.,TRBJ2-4,TGCAGCGTTGGCTCCGTAAGGGGAATCGGCAAAAACATTCAGTACTTC,CSVGSVRGIGKNIQYF
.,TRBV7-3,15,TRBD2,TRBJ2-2,TGTGCCAGCAGCTCAGCGGGAGGGTTCACCGGGGAGCTGTTTTTT,CASSSAGGFTGELFF
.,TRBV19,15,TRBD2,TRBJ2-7,TGTGCCAGTAGTATAAGACTAGCGGGGAACTACGAGCAGTACTTC,CASSIRLAGNYEQYF
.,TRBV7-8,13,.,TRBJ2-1,TGTGCCAGCACCTCCATTTCAGACTTAGGGCAGTTCTTC,CASTSISDLGQFF
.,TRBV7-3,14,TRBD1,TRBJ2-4,TGTGCCAGCAGCCCGGGACAGGGCAAAAACATTCAGTACTTC,CASSPGQGKNIQYF
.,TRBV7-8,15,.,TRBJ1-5,TGTGCCAGCAGCTTAGGTTCTAATAGCAATCAGCCCCAGCATTTT,CASSLGSNSNQPQHF
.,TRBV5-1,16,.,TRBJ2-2,TGCGCCAGCAGCTTGGCCGGTCACGGGAACACCGGGGAGCTGTTTTTT,CASSLAGHGNTGELFF